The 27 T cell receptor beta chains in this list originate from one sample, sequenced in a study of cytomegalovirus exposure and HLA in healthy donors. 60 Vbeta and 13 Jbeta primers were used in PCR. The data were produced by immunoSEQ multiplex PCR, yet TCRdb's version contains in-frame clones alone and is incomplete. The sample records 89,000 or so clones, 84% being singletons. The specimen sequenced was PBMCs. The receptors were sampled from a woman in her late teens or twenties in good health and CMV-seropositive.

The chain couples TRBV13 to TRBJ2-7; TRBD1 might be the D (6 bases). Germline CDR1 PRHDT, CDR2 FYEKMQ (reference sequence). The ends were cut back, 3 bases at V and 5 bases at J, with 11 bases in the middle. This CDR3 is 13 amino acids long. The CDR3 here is CASSFIGGDEQYF. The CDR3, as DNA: TGTGCCAGCAGCTTTATAGGGGGTGACGAGCAGTACTTC.

The CDR3 is CASRKTSGVQETQYF. The CDR3, as DNA: TGCGCCAGCAGGAAGACTAGCGGGGTCCAAGAGACCCAGTACTTC. The chain employs TRBV10-2 and TRBJ2-5; 11 bases are shared with TRBD2. Germline loops: CDR1 WSHSY, CDR2 SAAADI. Germline trimming cut 6 bases from V and 1 base from J; bases unmatched to any gene: 4. The CDR3 has 15 amino acids.

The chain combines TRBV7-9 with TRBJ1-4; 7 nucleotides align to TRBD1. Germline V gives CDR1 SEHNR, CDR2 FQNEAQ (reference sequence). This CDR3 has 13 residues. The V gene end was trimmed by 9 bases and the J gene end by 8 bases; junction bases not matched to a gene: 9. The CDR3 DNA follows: TGTGCCAGTGACAGGGTCGGTGTGGAAAAACTGTTTTTT. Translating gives CASDRVGVEKLFF.

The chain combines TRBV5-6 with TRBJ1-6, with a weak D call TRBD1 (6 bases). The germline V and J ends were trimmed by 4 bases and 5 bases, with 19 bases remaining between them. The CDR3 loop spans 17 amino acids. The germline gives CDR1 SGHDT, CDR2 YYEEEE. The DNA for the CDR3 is TGTGCCAGCAGCAGTTATACAGGGAGCCTAGATAATTCACCCCTCCACTTT. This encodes CASSSYTGSLDNSPLHF.

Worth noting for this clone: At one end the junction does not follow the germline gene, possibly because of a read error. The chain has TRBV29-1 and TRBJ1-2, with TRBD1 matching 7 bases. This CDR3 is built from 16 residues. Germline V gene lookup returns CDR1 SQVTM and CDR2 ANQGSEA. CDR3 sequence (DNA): TGCGGCGTTGACAGGGCCCTAAAAGGTTCTAACTATGGCTACACCTTC. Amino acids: CGVDRALKGSNYGYTF.

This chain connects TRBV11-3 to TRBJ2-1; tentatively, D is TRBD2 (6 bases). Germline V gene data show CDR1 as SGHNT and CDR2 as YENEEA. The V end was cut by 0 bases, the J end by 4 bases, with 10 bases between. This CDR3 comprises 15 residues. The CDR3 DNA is TGTGCCAGCAGCTTAGATGGGACTTCATACAATGAGCAGTTCTTC. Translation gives CASSLDGTSYNEQFF.

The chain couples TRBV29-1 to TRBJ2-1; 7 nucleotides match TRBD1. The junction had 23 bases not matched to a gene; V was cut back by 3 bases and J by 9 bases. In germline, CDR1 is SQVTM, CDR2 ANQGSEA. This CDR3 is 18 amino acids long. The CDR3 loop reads CSVDRKHLGTNRGPEQFF. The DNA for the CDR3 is TGCAGCGTTGATAGAAAACATCTCGGGACGAACAGGGGTCCTGAGCAGTTCTTC.

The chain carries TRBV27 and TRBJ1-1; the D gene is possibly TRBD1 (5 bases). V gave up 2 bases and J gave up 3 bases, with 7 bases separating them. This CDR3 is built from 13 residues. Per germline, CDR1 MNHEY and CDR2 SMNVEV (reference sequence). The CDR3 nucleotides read TGTGCCAGCAGTTTAGGGGGGGACACTGAAGCTTTCTTT. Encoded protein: CASSLGGDTEAFF.

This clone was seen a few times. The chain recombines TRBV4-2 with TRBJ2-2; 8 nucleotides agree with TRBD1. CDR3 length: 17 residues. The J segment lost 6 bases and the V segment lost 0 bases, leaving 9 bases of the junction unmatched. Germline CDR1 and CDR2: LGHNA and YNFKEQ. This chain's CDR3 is CASSQDPSQGVAGELFF. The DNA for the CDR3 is TGTGCCAGCAGCCAAGACCCATCACAGGGGGTTGCCGGGGAGCTGTTTTTT.

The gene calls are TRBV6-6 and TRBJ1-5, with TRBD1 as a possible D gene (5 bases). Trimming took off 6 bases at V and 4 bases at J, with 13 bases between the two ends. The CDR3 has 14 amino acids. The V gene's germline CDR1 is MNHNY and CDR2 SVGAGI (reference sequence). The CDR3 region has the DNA TGTGCCAGCAGCCCCGACAGCAGAAATCAGCCCCAGCATTTT. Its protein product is CASSPDSRNQPQHF.

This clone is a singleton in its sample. CDR3 amino acids: CASSIEREGSYEQYF. The CDR3 region has the DNA TGTGCCAGTAGTATAGAGCGGGAGGGTTCCTACGAGCAGTACTTC. The chain employs TRBV19 and TRBJ2-7; 9 nucleotides agree with TRBD2. J gave up 1 base and V 0 bases, and 1 base lay outside the gene matches. The CDR3 spans 15 residues. Germline V CDR1 and CDR2: LNHDA, SQIVND (reference sequence).

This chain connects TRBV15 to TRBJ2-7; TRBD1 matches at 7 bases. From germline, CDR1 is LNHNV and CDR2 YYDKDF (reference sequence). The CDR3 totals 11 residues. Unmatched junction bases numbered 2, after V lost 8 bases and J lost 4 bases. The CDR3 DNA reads TGTGCCACCCGACAGGGTTACGAGCAGTACTTC. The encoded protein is CATRQGYEQYF.

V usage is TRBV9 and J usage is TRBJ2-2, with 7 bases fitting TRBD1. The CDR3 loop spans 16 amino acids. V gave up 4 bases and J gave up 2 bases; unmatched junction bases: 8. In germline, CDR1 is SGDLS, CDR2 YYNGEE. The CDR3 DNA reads TGTGCCAGCAGCCTTAAAGGGACAGATAACACCGGGGAGCTGTTTTTT. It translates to CASSLKGTDNTGELFF.

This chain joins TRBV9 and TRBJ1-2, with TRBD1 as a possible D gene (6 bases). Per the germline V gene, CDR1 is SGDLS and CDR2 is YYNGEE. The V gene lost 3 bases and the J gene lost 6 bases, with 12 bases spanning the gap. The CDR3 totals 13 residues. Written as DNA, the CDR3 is TGTGCCAGCAGCGAACCGACAGGCGATGGCTACACCTTC. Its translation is CASSEPTGDGYTF.

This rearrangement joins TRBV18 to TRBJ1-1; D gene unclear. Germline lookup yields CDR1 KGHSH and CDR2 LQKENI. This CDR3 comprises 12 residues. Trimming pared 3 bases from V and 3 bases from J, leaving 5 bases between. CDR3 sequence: CASSPVDTEAFF. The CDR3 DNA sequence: TGTGCCAGCTCACCCGTCGACACTGAAGCTTTCTTT.

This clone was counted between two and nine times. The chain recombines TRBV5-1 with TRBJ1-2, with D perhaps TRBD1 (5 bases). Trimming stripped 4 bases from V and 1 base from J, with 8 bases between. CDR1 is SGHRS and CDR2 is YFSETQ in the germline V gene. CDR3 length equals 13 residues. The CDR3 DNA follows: TGCGCCAGCAGCGTCGACAGTAACTATGGCTACACCTTC. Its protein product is CASSVDSNYGYTF.

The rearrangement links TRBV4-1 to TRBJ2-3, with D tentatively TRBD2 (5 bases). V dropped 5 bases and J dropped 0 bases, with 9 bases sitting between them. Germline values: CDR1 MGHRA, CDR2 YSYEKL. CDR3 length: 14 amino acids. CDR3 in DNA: TGCGCCAGCAGCAGAGTAGCGAGCACAGATACGCAGTATTTT. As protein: CASSRVASTDTQYF.

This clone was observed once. The CDR3 bases are TGTGCCTGGAGTGTACATCCGGGAGGGCCTTTATCCGGGGAGCTGTTTTTT. The encoded protein is CAWSVHPGGPLSGELFF. This sequence joins TRBV30 and TRBJ2-2; TRBD2 matches at 8 bases. Germline trimming cut 0 bases from V and 6 bases from J; bases unmatched to any gene: 12. This CDR3 is built from 17 residues. Germline V gene data show CDR1 as GTSNPN and CDR2 as SVGIG (reference sequence).

In DNA, the CDR3 is TGTGCCTGGAGTGTACGCTGGACAGGGAATGAGCAGTTCTTC. It codes for CAWSVRWTGNEQFF. V and J are TRBV30 and TRBJ2-1; 8 bases fit TRBD1. Germline CDR1 reads GTSNPN; CDR2 reads SVGIG (reference sequence). This CDR3 comprises 14 residues. Unmatched junction bases numbered 5, after V lost 0 bases and J lost 7 bases.

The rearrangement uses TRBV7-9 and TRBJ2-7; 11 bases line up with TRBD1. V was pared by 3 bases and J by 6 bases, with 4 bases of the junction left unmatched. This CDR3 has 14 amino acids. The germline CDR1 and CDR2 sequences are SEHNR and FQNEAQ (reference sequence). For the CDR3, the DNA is TGTGCCAGCAGCTTGGACAGGGGGCTGCCCGAGCAGTACTTC. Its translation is CASSLDRGLPEQYF.

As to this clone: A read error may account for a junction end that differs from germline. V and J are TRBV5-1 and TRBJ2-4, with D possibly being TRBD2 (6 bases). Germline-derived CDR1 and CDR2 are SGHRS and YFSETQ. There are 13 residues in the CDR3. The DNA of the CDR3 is TGCGCCAGCAGCTTCCACCTCGGGGAGGAGTGGCACTTC. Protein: CASSFHLGEEWHF.

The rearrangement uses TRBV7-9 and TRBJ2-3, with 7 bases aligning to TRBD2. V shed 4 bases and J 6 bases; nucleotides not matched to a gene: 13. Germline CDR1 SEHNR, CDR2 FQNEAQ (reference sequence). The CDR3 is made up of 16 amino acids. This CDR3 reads CASSSLGRAGPDTQYF. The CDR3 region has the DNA TGTGCCAGCAGCTCCCTGGGCAGAGCGGGACCGGATACGCAGTATTTT.

The CDR3: CASSFGDKPIGEQFF. The CDR3 DNA reads TGTGCCAGCAGTTTTGGGGACAAACCTATCGGAGAGCAGTTCTTC. This chain connects TRBV28 to TRBJ2-1, with D tentatively TRBD1 (6 bases). Per germline, CDR1 MDHEN and CDR2 SYDVKM. CDR3 size: 15 residues. V was clipped by 3 bases and J by 10 bases, with 19 bases between them.

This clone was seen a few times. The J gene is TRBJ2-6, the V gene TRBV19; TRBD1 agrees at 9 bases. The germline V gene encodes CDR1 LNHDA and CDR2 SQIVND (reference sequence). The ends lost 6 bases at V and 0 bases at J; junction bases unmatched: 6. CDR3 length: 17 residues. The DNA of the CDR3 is TGTGCCAGTAGGGGGTCGACAGGGGGCTCTGGGGCCAACGTCCTGACTTTC. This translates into CASRGSTGGSGANVLTF.

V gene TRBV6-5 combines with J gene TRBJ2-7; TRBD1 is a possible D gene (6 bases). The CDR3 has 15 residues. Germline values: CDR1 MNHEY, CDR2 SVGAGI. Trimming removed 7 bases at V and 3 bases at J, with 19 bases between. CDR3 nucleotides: TGTGCCAGCACCTTAGTGGGGGCGAAGGGCTACGAGCAGTACTTC. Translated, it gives CASTLVGAKGYEQYF.

The DNA for the CDR3 is TGTGCCAGCAGCGGGGGGGACAGACCTTATGGCTACACCTTC. It encodes CASSGGDRPYGYTF. The chain links TRBV28 to TRBJ1-2, with TRBD1 matching 7 bases. The CDR3 is 14 amino acids. V lost 6 bases, J lost 5 bases, and 9 bases stayed unmatched. Germline CDR1 and CDR2: MDHEN and SYDVKM.

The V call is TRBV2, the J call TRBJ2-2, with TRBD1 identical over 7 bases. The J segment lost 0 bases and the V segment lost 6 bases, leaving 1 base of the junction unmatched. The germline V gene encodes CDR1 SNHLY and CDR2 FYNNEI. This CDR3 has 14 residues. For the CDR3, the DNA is TGTGCCAGCAGGGGGACAGCGAACACCGGGGAGCTGTTTTTT. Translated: CASRGTANTGELFF.